These 26 T cell receptor beta chains came from one sample sequenced in a study of CD4 T cells in relation to SARS-CoV-2 and coronaviruses. CD4+ T cells from unexposed donors were obtained before the COVID-19 pandemic (2011-2018). The cells were cultured for over eight days before CD4+ T cells were isolated. Their cognate antigens are unknown. Sequencing was performed with immunoSEQ multiplex PCR; in TCRdb, only in-frame clones are kept and a portion is missing. The profile shows about 18,000 clones, over 70% of them singletons. Sequencing was done on a sample of CD4+ T cells from PBMCs, cultured in vitro. These TCRs come from a human donor in good health.

The V gene is TRBV2, the J gene TRBJ1-2, with a tentative D call TRBD1 (6 bases). Germline V gene lookup returns CDR1 SNHLY and CDR2 FYNNEI. The CDR3 loop spans 15 amino acids. Trimming removed 4 bases at V and 4 bases at J, with 16 bases between. The CDR3 loop is CASSGFGGLSYGYTF. The CDR3 nucleotides read TGTGCCAGCAGTGGATTTGGGGGGCTTTCCTATGGCTACACCTTC.

The V and J genes are TRBV3-1 (or the pseudogene TRBV3-2) and TRBJ2-7; D remains ambiguous. The CDR3 has 13 residues. The germline V gene has CDR1 LGHDT and CDR2 YNNKEL (reference sequence). Trimming took 0 bases from V and 5 from J, leaving 8 bases between them. DNA of the CDR3: TGTGCCAGCAGCCAAGAGGGTGTTAACGAGCAGTACTTC. Translated, it gives CASSQEGVNEQYF.

This sequence joins TRBV7-8 and TRBJ2-7, with 12 nucleotides matching TRBD2. Looked up from germline, CDR1 is SGHVS and CDR2 is FQNEAQ. The trim removed 1 base at V and 0 bases at J, leaving 7 bases unmatched. This CDR3 comprises 18 residues. The CDR3 nucleotides are TGTGCCAGCAGCTTAGGGACTAGCGGGAAAATGAACTCCTACGAGCAGTACTTC. Protein product: CASSLGTSGKMNSYEQYF.

The chain has TRBV2 and TRBJ2-7; tentatively, D is TRBD1 (5 bases). The CDR3 runs 13 residues. Germline-derived CDR1 and CDR2 are SNHLY and FYNNEI. Trimming left V 6 bases short and J 4 bases short, with 13 bases between. The CDR3 bases are TGTGCCAGCAGCGGAGACAGCCCTTACGAGCAGTACTTC. Translated, it gives CASSGDSPYEQYF.

The chain is built from TRBV5-4 and TRBJ2-2; 7 bases map to TRBD1. The V and J ends lost 4 bases and 3 bases, in that order; junction bases with no gene match: 6. This CDR3 has 15 amino acids. CDR1 and CDR2 from the germline V gene are SGHNT and YYREEE (reference sequence). Written as DNA, the CDR3 is TGTGCCAGCAGCATCCCCGGGACAGACACCGGGGAGCTGTTTTTT. This gives the protein CASSIPGTDTGELFF.

This clone was counted a few times. The chain uses TRBV6-2 or TRBV6-3 and TRBJ2-1, with 8 nucleotides matching TRBD2. The CDR3 contains 15 residues. The V segment lost 5 bases and the J segment 8 bases; nucleotides outside the gene matches: 11. The germline V gene encodes CDR1 MNHEY and CDR2 SVGEGT. The CDR3 loop reads CASSKTSEGGDEQFF. DNA for the CDR3: TGTGCCAGCAGTAAGACTAGCGAGGGTGGCGATGAGCAGTTCTTC.

This clone occurred a few times. The chain joins TRBV21-1 to TRBJ2-2; TRBD1 is the table's D call, not checked against the DNA. TRBV21-1 is a pseudogene locus. The CDR3 is made up of 20 amino acids. Here the CDR3 reads CASSKVHSVLDSRNTGELFF. CDR3 in DNA: TGTGCCAGCAGCAAAGTCCACTCCGTGCTGGACAGCCGGAACACCGGGGAGCTGTTTTTT.

A few counts support this clone. The rearrangement joins TRBV27 to TRBJ2-7; 7 bases are shared with TRBD1. This CDR3 is built from 13 residues. Germline CDR1 and CDR2: MNHEY and SMNVEV (reference sequence). V shed 5 bases and J 2 bases; nucleotides not matched to a gene: 3. CDR3 bases: TGTGCCAGCAGTCTCGGGACAGCCTACGAGCAGTACTTC. Its protein is CASSLGTAYEQYF.

The V call is TRBV7-9, the J call TRBJ2-3, with a tentative D call TRBD1 (6 bases). CDR3 length equals 16 residues. Trimming stripped 5 bases from V and 1 base from J, with 16 bases between. Germline CDR1 is SEHNR and CDR2 is FQNEAQ (reference sequence). The CDR3, as DNA: TGTGCCAGCAGCGAGAGCAGGGGAATAGGCACAGATACGCAGTATTTT. As protein: CASSESRGIGTDTQYF. Full variable domain (rest looked up from reference TRBV7-9 and TRBJ2-3): DTGVSQNPRHKITKRGQNVTFRCDPISEHNRLYWYRQTLGQGPEFLTYFQNEAQLEKSRLLSDRFSAERPKGSFSTLEIQRTEQGDSAMYLCASSESRGIGTDTQYFGPGTRLTVL.

The chain carries TRBV5-1 and TRBJ2-7, with a possible D match to TRBD2 (6 bases). The CDR3 totals 15 residues. The germline V gene encodes CDR1 SGHRS and CDR2 YFSETQ. Trimming stripped 0 bases from V and 2 bases from J, with 12 bases between. DNA of the CDR3: TGCGCCAGCAGCTTGGCCCGGGGACTTCCCTACGAGCAGTACTTC. Its translation: CASSLARGLPYEQYF.

V is TRBV7-9 and J is TRBJ1-1; the D is unclear. This CDR3 has 11 amino acids. Trimming stripped 4 bases from V and 1 base from J, with 1 base between. Germline CDR1 and CDR2: SEHNR and FQNEAQ (reference sequence). CDR3 region: CASSWNTEAFF. DNA of the CDR3: TGTGCCAGCAGCTGGAACACTGAAGCTTTCTTT. Supplemented by reference TRBV7-9 and TRBJ1-1, the full variable domain reads DTGVSQNPRHKITKRGQNVTFRCDPISEHNRLYWYRQTLGQGPEFLTYFQNEAQLEKSRLLSDRFSAERPKGSFSTLEIQRTEQGDSAMYLCASSWNTEAFFGQGTRLTVV.

The CDR3 here is CASSYRDRGFYEQYF. CDR3 bases: TGTGCCAGCAGTTACCGGGACAGGGGGTTCTACGAGCAGTACTTC. The chain recombines TRBV6-5 with TRBJ2-7, with TRBD1 identical over 11 bases. The germline gives CDR1 MNHEY, CDR2 SVGAGI. The ends lost 2 bases at V and 3 bases at J; junction bases unmatched: 3. This CDR3 is 15 amino acids long.

The rearrangement links TRBV5-1 to TRBJ1-6; no firm D call. V lost 0 bases and J 5 bases, leaving 9 bases between the germline ends. There are 15 residues in the CDR3. Germline V gene lookup returns CDR1 SGHRS and CDR2 YFSETQ. The chain's CDR3 is CASSLEGMDNSPLHF. In nucleotides, the CDR3 is TGCGCCAGCAGCTTGGAAGGGATGGATAATTCACCCCTCCACTTT.

The rearrangement links TRBV28 to TRBJ1-5; a possible D gene is TRBD1 (5 bases). V lost 3 bases to trimming and J lost 6 bases, with 12 bases between them. The CDR3 runs 14 residues. The germline V gene has CDR1 MDHEN and CDR2 SYDVKM. This CDR3 is CASSLAGSAQPQHF. CDR3 bases: TGTGCCAGCAGTTTGGCAGGGTCCGCTCAGCCCCAGCATTTT.

There are a few counts of this clone. The chain links TRBV30 to TRBJ1-2; D is unclear. Germline V lookup: CDR1 GTSNPN, CDR2 SVGIG (reference sequence). Between the trimmed V and J ends, which lost 2 bases and 4 bases, there was a span of 5 bases. The CDR3 totals 11 residues. The CDR3 DNA reads TGTGCCTGGAGTAACGGCTATGGCTACACCTTC. Protein product: CAWSNGYGYTF.

This chain links TRBV7-8 with TRBJ1-1; D gene uncertain. The V end was cut by 0 bases, the J end by 11 bases, with 19 bases between. This CDR3 has 15 residues. Germline loops: CDR1 SGHVS, CDR2 FQNEAQ. CDR3 sequence: CASSLADPQMVGAFF. The DNA of the CDR3 is TGTGCCAGCAGCTTAGCCGACCCACAGATGGTCGGGGCTTTCTTT.

This rearrangement joins TRBV5-8 to TRBJ1-2; 9 nucleotides agree with TRBD1. Germline V CDR1 and CDR2: SGHTS, YDEGEE. The trim removed 0 bases at V and 12 bases at J, leaving 15 bases unmatched. This CDR3 region has 16 residues. The CDR3 DNA is TGTGCCAGCAGCTTGGTTCCTGCCGCGGACAGGGGATTCGACACCTTC. Encoded protein: CASSLVPAADRGFDTF.

The V and J genes are TRBV23-1 and TRBJ1-5, with TRBD1 identical over 8 bases. TRBV23-1 is an ORF; its function is uncertain. The CDR3 is 20 amino acids. V dropped 4 bases and J dropped 4; count of bases not matched to a gene: 21. The CDR3, as DNA: TGCGCCAGCAGTCGAATGACAGGGGCGGACATGAATCCCGTTAATCAGCCCCAGCATTTT. Amino acids: CASSRMTGADMNPVNQPQHF.

V gene TRBV19 combines with J gene TRBJ1-1; D gene unclear. Germline V gives CDR1 LNHDA, CDR2 SQIVND (reference sequence). The V gene lost 2 bases and the J gene lost 1 base, with 5 bases spanning the gap. CDR3 length: 13 amino acids. CDR3 loop: CASSITGNTEAFF. The CDR3 nucleotides read TGTGCCAGTAGTATAACGGGGAACACTGAAGCTTTCTTT.

The CDR3: CASSGYGEGTIYF. CDR3 DNA sequence: TGTGCCAGCAGCGGCTATGGGGAGGGCACCATATATTTT. This chain uses TRBV6-5 with TRBJ1-3; D is undetermined. In germline, CDR1 is MNHEY, CDR2 SVGAGI. The CDR3 runs to 13 residues. Deletions cut 6 bases from V and 9 bases from J, with 15 bases between.

The chain is built from TRBV5-4 and TRBJ1-5; 9 positions agree with TRBD1. Germline V gene lookup returns CDR1 SGHNT and CDR2 YYREEE (reference sequence). The trim removed 7 bases at V and 5 bases at J, leaving 10 bases unmatched. This CDR3 has 15 residues. CDR3 protein: CASGDRNRGHQPQHF. In DNA form, the CDR3 reads TGTGCCAGCGGCGACCGTAACAGGGGGCATCAGCCCCAGCATTTT.

V gene TRBV19 combines with J gene TRBJ1-1, with D uncertain. With 1 base removed from V and 0 bases from J, the gap between germline ends came to 15 bases. The CDR3 spans 17 residues. Per germline, CDR1 LNHDA and CDR2 SQIVND (reference sequence). CDR3 amino acids: CASSIVPGFTMNTEAFF. The DNA for the CDR3 is TGTGCCAGTAGTATAGTACCGGGGTTCACAATGAACACTGAAGCTTTCTTT.

The V gene is TRBV30, the J gene TRBJ1-5, with 8 bases aligning to TRBD1. From germline, CDR1 is GTSNPN and CDR2 SVGIG (reference sequence). There are 16 residues in the CDR3. J lost 4 bases, V lost 2 bases, and 10 bases had no gene match. This CDR3 reads CAWSSNDRGDNQPQHF. CDR3 DNA sequence: TGTGCCTGGAGTTCAAACGACAGGGGAGATAATCAGCCCCAGCATTTT. The complete variable domain, with remaining parts taken from reference TRBV30 and TRBJ1-5, reads SQTIHQWPATLVQPVGSPLSLECTVEGTSNPNLYWYRQAAGRGLQLLFYSVGIGQISSEVPQNLSASRPQDRQFILSSKKLLLSDSGFYLCAWSSNDRGDNQPQHFGDGTRLSIL.

CDR3 amino acids: CATTLRQGFEKLFF. The CDR3 DNA reads TGTGCCACAACCCTAAGACAGGGATTTGAAAAACTGTTTTTT. This rearrangement joins TRBV28 to TRBJ1-4; TRBD1 matches 7 bases. Germline values: CDR1 MDHEN, CDR2 SYDVKM. This CDR3 spans 14 amino acids. V gave up 10 bases and J gave up 7 bases; unmatched junction bases: 12.

V gene TRBV24-1 combines with J gene TRBJ2-5; 9 nucleotides align to TRBD1. CDR3 length: 14 residues. Germline trimming cut 3 bases from V and 6 bases from J; bases unmatched to any gene: 4. CDR1 and CDR2 from the germline V gene are KGHDR and SFDVKD. CDR3 sequence reads: CATSDPDRGKTQYF. Written as DNA, the CDR3 is TGTGCCACCAGTGATCCGGACAGGGGAAAGACCCAGTACTTC.

The chain has TRBV11-2 and TRBJ1-5; 9 nucleotides line up with TRBD1. V lost 3 bases to trimming and J lost 4 bases; unmatched junction nucleotides: 1. Germline assignment: CDR1 SGHAT and CDR2 FQNNGV. The CDR3 consists of 14 residues. CDR3 nucleotides: TGTGCCAGCAGCTTGGGACAGGGAAATCAGCCCCAGCATTTT. Its translation: CASSLGQGNQPQHF.